Each of the 2 T cell receptor beta chains below was sequenced from the same sample in a study of blood T cell repertoires in COVID-19. TCRdb keeps only in-frame clones here, not all; method: immunoSEQ multiplex PCR. The sample carries some 310,000 clones, 75% to 90% recorded once. The sequenced sample was peripheral blood. The receptor set was obtained from a woman in her 30s with COVID-19, enrolled during active disease.

This clone was recorded only once. The J gene is TRBJ2-1, the V gene TRBV5-1; tentative D call: TRBD1 (5 bases). Germline CDR1 SGHRS, CDR2 YFSETQ. The ends were cut back, 0 bases at V and 0 bases at J, with 13 bases in the middle. CDR3 length: 17 residues. CDR3 bases: TGCGCCAGCAGCTTGGGCCGCGGACAAGGCTCCTACAATGAGCAGTTCTTC. Amino acid sequence: CASSLGRGQGSYNEQFF.

The table lists this clone with a count of one. This chain joins TRBV5-5 and TRBJ1-3; D is uncertain. Germline V gene sequence: CDR1 SGHKS, CDR2 YYEKEE (reference sequence). V was cut by 2 bases and J by 2 bases, with 11 bases left in between. This CDR3 spans 15 amino acids. CDR3 sequence (DNA): TGTGCCAGCAGCTTTAACGGCGGAACTGGAAACACCATATATTTT. Its translation: CASSFNGGTGNTIYF.